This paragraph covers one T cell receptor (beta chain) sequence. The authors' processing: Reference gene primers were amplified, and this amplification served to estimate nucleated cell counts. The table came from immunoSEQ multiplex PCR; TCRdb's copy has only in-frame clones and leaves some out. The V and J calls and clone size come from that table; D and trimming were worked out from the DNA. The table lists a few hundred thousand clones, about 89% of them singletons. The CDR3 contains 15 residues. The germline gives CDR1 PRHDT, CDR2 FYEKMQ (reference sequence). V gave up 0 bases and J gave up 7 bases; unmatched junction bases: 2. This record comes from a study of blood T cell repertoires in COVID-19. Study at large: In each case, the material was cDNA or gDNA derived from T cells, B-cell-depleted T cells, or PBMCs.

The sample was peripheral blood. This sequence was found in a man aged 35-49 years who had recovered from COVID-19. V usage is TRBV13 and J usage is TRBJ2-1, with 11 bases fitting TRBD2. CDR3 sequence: CASSLGLAGVNEQFF. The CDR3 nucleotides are TGTGCCAGCAGCTTAGGACTAGCGGGAGTTAATGAGCAGTTCTTC.